This T cell receptor beta chain is drawn from a study of cytomegalovirus exposure and HLA in healthy donors. General observations from the study: A later analysis linked roughly 17,000 TCR beta sequences to HLA alleles at 0.05 false discovery rate.

The study ran its PCR with 60 Vbeta and 13 Jbeta primers. Clones were read by immunoSEQ multiplex PCR, and TCRdb kept only the in-frame ones, dropping some. The sample holds roughly 300,000 clones, about nine tenths seen once. CDR1 and CDR2 (germline): KGHSH, LQKENI. The ends lost 1 base at V and 2 bases at J; junction bases unmatched: 10. This CDR3 has 17 residues. As for this clone: Its matching antigen is unknown.

The specimen sequenced was PBMCs. This rearrangement joins TRBV18 to TRBJ2-5; 7 nucleotides match TRBD1. The receptor's source is a man between 40 and 49 years old in good health and CMV-seropositive. The DNA of the CDR3 is TGTGCCAGCTCACCACTACAAACCGGGACAGCACAAGAGACCCAGTACTTC. This encodes CASSPLQTGTAQETQYF. Drawing the rest from reference TRBV18 and TRBJ2-5, the complete variable domain is NAGVMQNPRHLVRRRGQEARLRCSPMKGHSHVYWYRQLPEEGLKFMVYLQKENIIDESGMPKERFSAEFPKEGPSILRIQQVVRGDSAAYFCASSPLQTGTAQETQYFGPGTRLLVL.